This is a list of T cell receptor beta chains from one sample in a study of monozygotic twins with inflammatory bowel disease. TCRdb re-called the 5' RACE reads and catalogs CDR3 proteins one per entry, DNA excluded. The repertoire table contains 330,000 or so distinct CDR3 sequences. The sequenced sample consisted of blood. The receptors derive from a human donor with ulcerative colitis or Crohn's disease, or a healthy co-twin of an affected twin (not recorded which). Each CDR3 is given with its conserved first and last residue. Some rows have no size entry. The others give once, few or many, or a class for an expanded clone.

>TRBV21-1|TRBJ2-7|.
CASSKVGPYEQYF
>TRBV12-3/TRBV12-4|TRBJ1-4|.
CASSFLGATNEKLFF
>TRBV7-2|TRBJ2-3|.
CASMGGRYYTDTQYF
>TRBV20-1|TRBJ1-6|.
CSARVTGARSSPLHF
>TRBV5-4|TRBJ1-2|.
CASSLEWGREGGYTF
>TRBV20-1|TRBJ1-2|.
CSGGISYGYTF
>TRBV11-2|TRBJ2-7|.
CASRDLYGGSYEQYF
>TRBV6-2/TRBV6-3|TRBJ2-7|.
CASSYPNSAGAGHEQYF
>TRBV7-9|TRBJ2-1|.
CASSAGTSGADEQFF
>TRBV3-1|TRBJ2-1|.
CASSPLWAGGPNEQFF
>TRBV5-1|TRBJ1-1|.
CASASTRPNTEAFF
>TRBV11-2|TRBJ2-1|.
CASSLDLAAYNEQFF
>TRBV6-1|TRBJ2-7|.
CASSEGPTGEQYF
>TRBV28|TRBJ2-7|.
CASSLAGPGREQYF
>TRBV11-2|TRBJ2-3|.
CASRGGDTQYF
>TRBV6-5|TRBJ2-7|.
CASSYSLVDGLHF
>TRBV12-3/TRBV12-4|TRBJ1-3|.
CASSLLSVGGNTIYF
>TRBV18|TRBJ2-1|.
CASSSSGNRGNEQFF
>TRBV6-1|TRBJ2-1|.
CASSGSSGSSNEQFF
>TRBV27|TRBJ1-1|.
CASSILQGTPEAFF
>TRBV20-1|TRBJ2-7|.
CSARDQTRGLFEQYF
>TRBV15|TRBJ1-2|.
CATSRVGGILPNYGYTF
>TRBV27|TRBJ2-7|.
CASSSQGDYEQYF
>TRBV4-3|TRBJ1-6|.
CASSPSGAGNSPLHF
>TRBV7-8|TRBJ2-1|.
CASSQTSGLGYNEQFF
>TRBV11-2|TRBJ1-1|.
CASSRDVNTEAFF
>TRBV15|TRBJ1-5|.
CATRREQGLGQPQHF
>TRBV28|TRBJ2-7|.
CASSSSGTSGYEQYF
>TRBV11-3|TRBJ2-7|.
CASSLGQKRNEQYF
>TRBV2|TRBJ2-1|.
CASSPDRSYNEQFF
>TRBV2|TRBJ2-7|.
CASSEPRNRGPEQYF
>TRBV27|TRBJ2-3|.
CASSPSSPPTTDTQYF
>TRBV18|TRBJ2-1|.
CASSPLRTSGRVNEQFF
>TRBV5-1|TRBJ2-1|.
CASSLREKGNEQFF
>TRBV15|TRBJ2-1|.
CATSNRGPYLF
>TRBV12-3/TRBV12-4|TRBJ2-1|medium-sized
CASSHTSGGYNEQFF
>TRBV5-4|TRBJ2-4|.
CASSFGQGGGGLDIQYF
>TRBV3-1|TRBJ1-1|.
CAISRGTNTEAFF
>TRBV20-1|TRBJ2-2|.
CSAPASNAGELFF
>TRBV28|TRBJ2-7|.
CASRSGAGYTYEQYF
>TRBV6-1|TRBJ2-7|.
CASSLFLPGQGYEQYF
>TRBV6-1|TRBJ1-1|.
CASRVTGGGGNTEAFF
>TRBV5-1|TRBJ1-5|.
CASSLDGDARQPQHF
>TRBV9|TRBJ2-7|.
CASSGSGRAHEQYF
>TRBV27|TRBJ2-7|.
CASSPPTSGYVQDEQYF
>TRBV5-1|TRBJ2-4|.
CASSLVSGTGALGNF
>TRBV30|TRBJ1-1|.
CAWRITGFYEAFF
>TRBV7-9|TRBJ1-1|.
CASSLTADTEAFF
>TRBV11-2|TRBJ2-1|.
CASRSGGNEQFF
>TRBV29-1|TRBJ2-7|.
CSVEIGGGYWGYEQYF
>TRBV12-3/TRBV12-4|TRBJ1-1|.
CASSSVGTEAFF
>TRBV5-1|TRBJ1-5|.
CASSPGTAISNQPQHF
>TRBV12-3/TRBV12-4|TRBJ1-3|.
CASRHDRRSGNTIYF
>TRBV4-1|TRBJ2-5|.
CASSQTSSGGLEETQYF